The rows below give T cell receptor beta chains drawn from one sample of a study of cytomegalovirus exposure and HLA in healthy donors. Sequencing used immunoSEQ multiplex PCR; TCRdb keeps in-frame clones, though not all of them. Among 120,000 or so clones listed, roughly 76% were seen once. Sequencing was done on a sample of PBMCs. The receptors here all came from a woman between 45 and 65 years old in good health and CMV-seronegative. Each CDR3 is given with its conserved first and last residue. The D gene is left open where the match is weak. The size of a clone is reported for some rows only, either as once, few or many, or as a class for expanded clones.

-	TRBV5-8	-	TRBJ1-2	TGTGCCAGCAGCTTAGGCGTAGGGGGACACCTCTATCCCACCTTC	CASSLGVGGHLYPTF
-	TRBV29-1	-	TRBJ2-7	TGCAGCGTTGTAACTGTCTACCTGTACGAGCAGTACTTC	CSVVTVYLYEQYF
-	TRBV2	-	TRBJ2-1	TGTGCCAGCAGTGTAGGGGTGAATTCCTACAATGAGCAGTTCTTC	CASSVGVNSYNEQFF
-	TRBV2	-	TRBJ2-3	TGTGCCAGCAGTGATCTAGCTGTCGTGACAGATACGCAGTATTTT	CASSDLAVVTDTQYF
-	TRBV11-2	TRBD2	TRBJ2-1	TGTGCCAGCAGCTCCGGGGGGAGTGAGCAGTTCTTC	CASSSGGSEQFF
-	TRBV4-2	TRBD1	TRBJ1-2	TGTGCCAGCAGCCAAGCGATGGACAGGGATTATGGCTACACCTTC	CASSQAMDRDYGYTF
-	TRBV5-1	TRBD2	TRBJ2-1	TGCGCCAGCAGCACAGAAGTAGCTAGCGGGAGGTCCTACAATGAGCAGTTCTTC	CASSTEVASGRSYNEQFF
-	TRBV27	-	TRBJ1-1	TGTGCCAGCTCTATACATAGGGGGATTGGAACTGAAGCTTTCTTT	CASSIHRGIGTEAFF
-	TRBV7-2	TRBD1	TRBJ2-7	TGTGCCAGCAGCAGGGACAGGGTCTACGAGCAGTACTTC	CASSRDRVYEQYF
-	TRBV5-1	-	TRBJ2-5	TGCGCCAGCAGCTTGGCCTATCCAGAGACCCAGTACTTC	CASSLAYPETQYF
-	TRBV6-5	-	TRBJ2-3	TGTGCCAGCAGTTACTCGCCGACATCCTACACAGATACGCAGTATTTT	CASSYSPTSYTDTQYF
-	TRBV4-3	-	TRBJ2-1	TGCGCCAGCAGCCAAGATCTCAGCGGTTCCTACAATGAGCAGTTCTTC	CASSQDLSGSYNEQFF
-	TRBV4-3	-	TRBJ2-1	TGCGCCAGCAGCCAAGGGGGGGGCCGGAATGAGCAGTTCTTC	CASSQGGGRNEQFF
few	TRBV6-5	TRBD1	TRBJ2-7	TGTGCCAGCAGTGCAGGACAGGGTGACGAGCAGTACTTC	CASSAGQGDEQYF
-	TRBV5-1	TRBD2	TRBJ2-1	TGCGCCAGCAGCATGAATGGGGCGGGAGGGCCCCCCGAGCAGTTCTTC	CASSMNGAGGPPEQFF
-	TRBV2	TRBD1	TRBJ1-1	TGTGCCAGCAGCCCTGCACAGGGGGAGAACACTGAGGCTTTCTTT	CASSPAQGENTEAFF
-	TRBV11-3	-	TRBJ2-3	TGTGCCAGCAGCTTGCGCGGAGCTGGATCGGATACGCAGTATTTT	CASSLRGAGSDTQYF
-	TRBV7-3	-	TRBJ1-1	TGTGCCAGCAGTCCACAGGCCGGTGGGAACACTGAAGCTTTCTTT	CASSPQAGGNTEAFF
-	TRBV6-4	-	TRBJ2-3	TGTGCCAGCAGTGACTCCCCAGGTACCACAGATACGCAGTATTTT	CASSDSPGTTDTQYF
once	TRBV10-3	TRBD2	TRBJ2-4	TGTGCCATCAGTGAAATCCTAGCGGGACAAAGGGACATTCAGTACTTC	CAISEILAGQRDIQYF
-	TRBV2	TRBD1	TRBJ1-5	TGTGCCAGCAGTGGGCTTACAGGGGGAAACAATCAGCCCCAGCATTTT	CASSGLTGGNNQPQHF
-	TRBV28	TRBD1	TRBJ2-1	TGTGCCAGCAGTTTTGACAGGGGTACTGTTAGTGAGCAGTTCTTC	CASSFDRGTVSEQFF
-	TRBV29-1	-	TRBJ2-1	TGCAGCGTTCAGTCCCCCTACAATGAGCAGTTCTTC	CSVQSPYNEQFF
-	TRBV7-2	TRBD1	TRBJ1-1	TGTGCCAGCGGAGAACAGGGGACTGAAGCTTTCTTT	CASGEQGTEAFF
-	TRBV9	-	TRBJ2-3	TGTGCCAGCAGCCCGAAGCGGTTCACAGATACGCAGTATTTT	CASSPKRFTDTQYF
-	TRBV19	-	TRBJ1-5	TGTGCCAGTAGTTTCGGCCCAGGGGTCCAGCCCCAGCATTTT	CASSFGPGVQPQHF
-	TRBV9	TRBD2	TRBJ2-2	TGTGCCAGCAGCGTAGACACTAGCGGGATACGGGAGCTGTTTTTT	CASSVDTSGIRELFF
-	TRBV28	TRBD2	TRBJ2-7	TGTGCCAGCAGTGTACTAGCGGGTATTTACGAGCAGTACTTC	CASSVLAGIYEQYF
few	TRBV6-5	-	TRBJ2-4	TGTGCCAGCAGTTACGGAGCAGCGCTAGCCAAAAACATTCAGTACTTC	CASSYGAALAKNIQYF
-	TRBV28	-	TRBJ2-6	TGTGCCAGCAGTTTCTTCTCTGGGGCCAACGTCCTGACTTTC	CASSFFSGANVLTF
-	TRBV19	-	TRBJ2-7	TGTGCCAGTAGTATAGGCGGAGGGAATCTCTACGAGCAGTACTTC	CASSIGGGNLYEQYF
-	TRBV6-1	TRBD1	TRBJ1-5	TGTGCCAGCAGCCCCGGGACAGGGTCCGATCAGCCCCAGCATTTT	CASSPGTGSDQPQHF
-	TRBV9	-	TRBJ2-5	TGTGCCAGCAGCAAAGGGACAAACCAAGAGACCCAGTACTTC	CASSKGTNQETQYF